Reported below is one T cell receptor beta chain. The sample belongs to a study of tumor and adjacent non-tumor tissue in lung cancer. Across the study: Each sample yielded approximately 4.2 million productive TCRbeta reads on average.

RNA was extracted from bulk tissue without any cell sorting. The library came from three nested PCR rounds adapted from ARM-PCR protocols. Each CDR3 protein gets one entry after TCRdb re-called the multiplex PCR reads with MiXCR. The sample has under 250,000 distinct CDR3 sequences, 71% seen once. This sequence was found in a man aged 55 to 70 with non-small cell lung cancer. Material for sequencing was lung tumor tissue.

The CDR3 protein is CASSRLPGGAETDTQYF. DNA of the CDR3: TGTGCCAGCAGCCGATTGCCCGGGGGGGCGGAGACAGATACGCAGTATTTT. This chain uses TRBV4-2 with TRBJ2-3, with 8 bases lining up with TRBD2. Germline trimming cut 4 bases from V and 3 bases from J; bases unmatched to any gene: 12. This CDR3 is 17 amino acids long. Germline V CDR1 and CDR2: LGHNA, YNFKEQ.